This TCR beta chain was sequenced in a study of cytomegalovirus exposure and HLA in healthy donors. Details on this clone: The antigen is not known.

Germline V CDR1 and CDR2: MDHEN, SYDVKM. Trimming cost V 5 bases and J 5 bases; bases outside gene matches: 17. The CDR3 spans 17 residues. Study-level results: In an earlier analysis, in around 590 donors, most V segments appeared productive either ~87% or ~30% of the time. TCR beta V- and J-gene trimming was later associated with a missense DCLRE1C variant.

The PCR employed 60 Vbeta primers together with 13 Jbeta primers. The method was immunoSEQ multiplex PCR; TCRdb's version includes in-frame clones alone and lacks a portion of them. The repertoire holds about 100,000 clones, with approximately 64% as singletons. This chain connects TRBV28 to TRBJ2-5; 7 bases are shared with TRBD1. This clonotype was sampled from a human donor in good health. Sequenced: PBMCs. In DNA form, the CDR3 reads TGTGCCAGCAGTCACCTGCCTAAGACAGGGTTGATTGAGACCCAGTACTTC. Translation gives CASSHLPKTGLIETQYF.